The clone carrying this TCR beta chain was counted ten times or more. TCRdb ran MiXCR on the PCR reads and lists one entry per CDR3 protein. The sample contains some 320,000 distinct CDR3 sequences, about a fifth of which appear only once. This entry is derived from a study of molecular identifiers for immune sequencing clone quantification. Germline V lookup: CDR1 SEHNR, CDR2 FQNEAQ (reference sequence). The CDR3 spans 17 residues. The V and J ends lost 4 bases and 1 base respectively, with 18 bases between them. The chain is built from TRBV7-9 and TRBJ2-3, with D tentatively TRBD2 (6 bases). The sample taken for sequencing was naive CD8+ T cells from blood, with Jurkat cell RNA spiked in. Specified subset: FACS-sorted CD8+CD4-CCR7+CD45RA+ naive T cells. The origin of this receptor is a human donor in good health. Some libraries in this study had Jurkat cell RNA spiked in. CDR3 in DNA: TGTGCCAGCAGCTCCCTCCCCGGTGGAGGGCGCACAGATACGCAGTATTTT. Its translation: CASSSLPGGGRTDTQYF.